The entry below describes one T cell receptor (beta chain). Sequencing used immunoSEQ multiplex PCR; TCRdb keeps in-frame clones, though not all of them. The sample includes some 260,000 clones, 70% to 90% of them seen just once. The data are from a study of blood T cell repertoires in COVID-19. This CDR3 is 16 amino acids long. Trimming removed 1 base at V and 3 bases at J, with 16 bases between. The sequence was obtained from a man aged 18 to 30 with active or convalescent COVID-19. The V call is TRBV23-1, the J call TRBJ2-7; the D gene is possibly TRBD1 (6 bases). TRBV23-1 is treated as an ORF (open reading frame) with a function not yet certain. The sample comprised peripheral blood. CDR3 residues: CASSQFIRTVVYEQYF. Here the CDR3 DNA reads TGCGCCAGCAGTCAATTTATCCGGACAGTAGTCTACGAGCAGTACTTC.